The following is a T cell receptor (beta chain) sequence with its context. This CDR3 has 16 residues. J lost 4 bases, V lost 2 bases, and 6 bases had no gene match. CDR1 is WSHSY and CDR2 is SAAADI in the germline V gene. This sample stems from a study of blood T cell repertoires in COVID-19. Study information: Acute and convalescent COVID-19 specimens originated in the United States, Italy and Spain. The cDNA or gDNA used as material had been derived from T cells, B-cell-depleted T cells, or PBMCs.

Measured with immunoSEQ multiplex PCR; TCRdb has only the in-frame clones, and not every one. The sample lists 250,000 to 400,000 clones; under 90% were seen once. The chain has TRBV10-2 and TRBJ2-2, with TRBD2 matching 8 bases. Material: peripheral blood. This TCR derives from a woman in her twenties or thirties with COVID-19, enrolled during active disease. Here the CDR3 DNA reads TGCGCCAGCAGTGAGGCCGGGAGGGCCGGCACCGGGGAGCTGTTTTTT. This translates into CASSEAGRAGTGELFF.